These 20 T cell receptor beta chains were sequenced from one sample in a study of cytomegalovirus exposure and HLA in healthy donors. PCR involved 60 Vbeta and 13 Jbeta primers. Repertoires were generated with immunoSEQ multiplex PCR, while TCRdb's copy carries only in-frame clones and drops some. This sample contains about 54,000 clones. The sequencing input was PBMCs. All receptors come from a middle-aged woman in good health and CMV-seronegative.

The J gene is TRBJ1-1, the V gene TRBV18; 7 nucleotides match TRBD1. This CDR3 comprises 15 residues. Germline V gene data show CDR1 as KGHSH and CDR2 as LQKENI. The V and J ends lost 2 bases and 1 base, in that order; junction bases with no gene match: 4. The CDR3 reads CASSPVGTENTEAFF. CDR3 coding DNA: TGTGCCAGCTCACCAGTGGGGACAGAGAACACTGAAGCTTTCTTT.

V usage is TRBV2 and J usage is TRBJ1-1; TRBD1 is a possible D gene (5 bases). With 4 bases removed from V and 11 bases from J, the gap between germline ends came to 17 bases. The CDR3 length is 13 residues. Germline V gives CDR1 SNHLY, CDR2 FYNNEI. This CDR3 is CASSVNTGEGAFF. CDR3 nucleotides: TGTGCCAGCAGTGTTAACACGGGGGAAGGTGCTTTCTTT.

The chain is built from TRBV9 and TRBJ2-7; TRBD1 might be the D (5 bases). CDR3 length: 15 residues. Germline CDR1 reads SGDLS; CDR2 reads YYNGEE. The V and J ends lost 1 base and 3 bases respectively, with 14 bases between them. The CDR3 region has the DNA TGTGCCAGCAGCGTAACCCCCTTAGGGGACTACGAGCAGTACTTC. Translating gives CASSVTPLGDYEQYF. The full variable domain, with the rest looked up from reference TRBV9 and TRBJ2-7, is DSGVTQTPKHLITATGQRVTLRCSPRSGDLSVYWYQQSLDQGLQFLIQYYNGEERAKGNILERFSAQQFPDLHSELNLSSLELGDSALYFCASSVTPLGDYEQYFGPGTRLTVT.

V gene TRBV28 combines with J gene TRBJ1-5; D gene ambiguous. The germline V gene encodes CDR1 MDHEN and CDR2 SYDVKM. V lost 5 bases and J lost 10, with 12 bases in between. This CDR3 contains 12 residues. CDR3 residues: CASSLSGYPQHF. The CDR3 DNA reads TGTGCCAGCAGTCTCTCGGGGTATCCCCAGCATTTT.

The CDR3 coding sequence is TGTGCCAGCAGTTCTTGGACAGGGGGCGTTGAAAAACTGTTTTTT. Its protein is CASSSWTGGVEKLFF. The chain links TRBV27 to TRBJ1-4; 11 bases are shared with TRBD1. Germline trimming cut 4 bases from V and 7 bases from J; bases unmatched to any gene: 5. The CDR3 has 15 amino acids. Germline loops: CDR1 MNHEY, CDR2 SMNVEV (reference sequence).

This chain links TRBV28 with TRBJ2-7; D might be TRBD1 (6 bases). The germline V and J ends were trimmed by 4 bases and 7 bases, with 8 bases remaining between them. Germline loops: CDR1 MDHEN, CDR2 SYDVKM. The CDR3 consists of 11 residues. The DNA of the CDR3 is TGTGCCAGCAGTTACACAGGGGAGCAGTACTTC. Translation: CASSYTGEQYF. Together with reference TRBV28 and TRBJ2-7, the CDR3 gives the full variable domain: DVKVTQSSRYLVKRTGEKVFLECVQDMDHENMFWYRQDPGLGLRLIYFSYDVKMKEKGDIPEGYSVSREKKERFSLILESASTNQTSMYLCASSYTGEQYFGPGTRLTVT.

The V call is TRBV19, the J call TRBJ2-3; 8 bases agree with TRBD2. This CDR3 is 16 amino acids long. Germline-derived CDR1 and CDR2 are LNHDA and SQIVND (reference sequence). J gave up 0 bases and V 3 bases, and 5 bases lay outside the gene matches. CDR3 protein: CASSIGLAGSTDTQYF. In nucleotides, the CDR3 is TGTGCCAGTAGTATCGGTCTAGCGGGCAGCACAGATACGCAGTATTTT.

The J gene is TRBJ2-1, the V gene TRBV4-3, with 11 bases aligning to TRBD2. This CDR3 is built from 17 residues. CDR1 LGHNA and CDR2 YSLEER come from the germline V gene. V lost 0 bases to trimming and J lost 5 bases; unmatched junction nucleotides: 6. The CDR3 region has the DNA TGCGCCAGCAGCCAAGAGATACTAGCGGGAGTCGACAATGAGCAGTTCTTC. It encodes CASSQEILAGVDNEQFF.

This rearrangement joins TRBV28 to TRBJ1-6, with a tentative D call TRBD1 (6 bases). The germline V gene encodes CDR1 MDHEN and CDR2 SYDVKM. Trimming left V 5 bases short and J 5 bases short, with 10 bases between. The CDR3 loop spans 14 amino acids. This chain's CDR3 is CASSGTSDNSPLHF. The CDR3 nucleotides are TGTGCCAGCAGTGGGACATCGGATAATTCACCCCTCCACTTT.

This chain joins TRBV4-2 and TRBJ1-4; no definite D call. The V end lost 8 bases, the J end lost 7 bases, and 14 bases lay between the germline ends. CDR3 length: 13 residues. The germline V gene has CDR1 LGHNA and CDR2 YNFKEQ. The CDR3 reads CASRGGLGEKLFF. In DNA, the CDR3 is TGTGCCAGCCGAGGAGGCTTGGGTGAAAAACTGTTTTTT.

V usage is TRBV29-1 and J usage is TRBJ2-7; perhaps TRBD2 as D (6 bases). The CDR3 has 15 residues. V lost 1 base and J 4 bases, leaving 17 bases between the germline ends. Germline values: CDR1 SQVTM, CDR2 ANQGSEA. The CDR3 DNA follows: TGCAGCGTTGAAGTCGCGGGACGGAAGACTTACGAGCAGTACTTC. This translates into CSVEVAGRKTYEQYF.

This rearrangement joins TRBV6-5 to TRBJ2-2, with a tentative D call TRBD1 (6 bases). There are 12 residues in the CDR3. Trimming shortened V by 5 bases and J by 9 bases, and 10 bases separated the two germline ends. Germline V gene sequence: CDR1 MNHEY, CDR2 SVGAGI. CDR3 loop: CASSHDRRELFF. The CDR3 coding sequence is TGTGCCAGCAGTCACGACAGGAGGGAGCTGTTTTTT.

This chain connects TRBV29-1 to TRBJ2-7; D remains ambiguous. Trimming shortened V by 0 bases and J by 6 bases, and 15 bases separated the two germline ends. CDR1 SQVTM and CDR2 ANQGSEA come from the germline V gene. The CDR3 sequence is 14 residues long. CDR3 in DNA: TGCAGCGTTGAAGACGGCCCGAACCCGGGCGAGCAGTACTTC. It encodes CSVEDGPNPGEQYF.

CDR3 loop: CASSQGGTGDPIGETQYF. The CDR3 DNA is TGTGCCAGCAGCCAAGGGGGGACGGGGGACCCCATAGGGGAGACCCAGTACTTC. The chain employs TRBV4-2 and TRBJ2-5; weak D call: TRBD2 (6 bases). V lost 1 base to trimming and J lost 5 bases, with 23 bases between them. Germline assignment: CDR1 LGHNA and CDR2 YNFKEQ. The CDR3 is made up of 18 amino acids.

This chain uses TRBV14 with TRBJ2-7, with TRBD1 as a possible D gene (6 bases). This CDR3 contains 12 residues. The V gene's germline CDR1 is SGHDN and CDR2 FVKESK. V lost 1 base, J lost 12 bases, and 13 bases lay in between. The DNA for the CDR3 is TGTGCCAGCAGCCAAGTTGGGGGCGTACGGTACTTC. This codes for CASSQVGGVRYF. Full variable domain (outside the CDR3, taken from reference TRBV14 and TRBJ2-7): EAGVTQFPSHSVIEKGQTVTLRCDPISGHDNLYWYRRVMGKEIKFLLHFVKESKQDESGMPNNRFLAERTGGTYSTLKVQPAELEDSGVYFCASSQVGGVRYFGPGTRLTVT.

The chain employs TRBV7-9 and TRBJ2-1; 9 positions agree with TRBD1. Germline values: CDR1 SEHNR, CDR2 FQNEAQ (reference sequence). The CDR3 sequence is 15 residues long. Trimming at V came to 2 bases and at J to 8 bases, leaving 7 bases not matched to a gene. The CDR3 DNA follows: TGTGCCAGCAGCTTAATGGGACAGGGAGGAGATGAGCAGTTCTTC. This gives the protein CASSLMGQGGDEQFF.

V usage is TRBV28 and J usage is TRBJ2-1; 8 bases line up with TRBD2. J was trimmed by 3 bases and V by 6 bases; bases with no gene match: 4. This CDR3 region has 14 residues. Germline-derived CDR1 and CDR2 are MDHEN and SYDVKM. Here the CDR3 DNA reads TGTGCCAGCAGCCTCAGCGGGAGCTACAATGAGCAGTTCTTC. As protein: CASSLSGSYNEQFF.

The rearrangement uses TRBV4-1 and TRBJ1-6, with 10 bases aligning to TRBD1. Per germline, CDR1 MGHRA and CDR2 YSYEKL. The CDR3 loop spans 18 amino acids. Trimming removed 0 bases from V and 10 bases from J; junction bases left unmatched: 12. CDR3 DNA sequence: TGCGCCAGCAGCCAAGAGGGACAGGGGACTGTTCGGCGATCACCCCTCCACTTT. Translation gives CASSQEGQGTVRRSPLHF.

The CDR3 loop reads CATSRGTGRNEKLFF. As DNA, the CDR3 is TGTGCCACCAGCAGGGGGACAGGGCGAAATGAAAAACTGTTTTTT. The chain is built from TRBV15 and TRBJ1-4; 9 positions match TRBD1. The CDR3 loop spans 15 amino acids. With V trimmed by 3 bases and J by 5 bases, 4 bases remained unmatched. The V gene's germline CDR1 is LNHNV and CDR2 YYDKDF (reference sequence).

The chain links TRBV9 to TRBJ2-5; D gene unclear. The CDR3 runs to 15 residues. Germline-derived CDR1 and CDR2 are SGDLS and YYNGEE. The V end was cut by 0 bases, the J end by 0 bases, with 9 bases between. This CDR3 reads CASSVAYGYQETQYF. For the CDR3, the DNA is TGTGCCAGCAGCGTAGCATACGGTTACCAAGAGACCCAGTACTTC.